This T cell receptor beta chain derives from a study of blood T cell repertoires in COVID-19. Methods used by the authors: Amplified reference gene primers provided the basis for estimating nucleated cell counts. Method: immunoSEQ multiplex PCR; TCRdb's copy keeps in-frame clones and lacks some. From that table come the V and J calls and clone size; the DNA was used to work out D and trimming. The data contain about 21,000 clones, 65% to 90% of them singletons. Germline V gene data show CDR1 as SGHAT and CDR2 as FQDESV (reference sequence). After removal of 5 bases from V and 0 bases from J, the junction contained 4 bases not matched to a gene. The CDR3 is 16 amino acids.

The chain couples TRBV11-1 to TRBJ1-6; 7 bases fit TRBD1. The receptor was derived from an elderly man with acute or convalescent COVID-19. Sequencing used peripheral blood. The DNA of the CDR3 is TGTGCCAGCAGCAAACAGGGGAGCTCCTATAATTCACCCCTCCACTTT. This codes for CASSKQGSSYNSPLHF. The full variable domain, rest sourced from reference TRBV11-1 and TRBJ1-6, is EAEVAQSPRYKITEKSQAVAFWCDPISGHATLYWYRQILGQGPELLVQFQDESVVDDSQLPKDRFSAERLKGVDSTLKIQPAELGDSAMYLCASSKQGSSYNSPLHFGNGTRLTVT.